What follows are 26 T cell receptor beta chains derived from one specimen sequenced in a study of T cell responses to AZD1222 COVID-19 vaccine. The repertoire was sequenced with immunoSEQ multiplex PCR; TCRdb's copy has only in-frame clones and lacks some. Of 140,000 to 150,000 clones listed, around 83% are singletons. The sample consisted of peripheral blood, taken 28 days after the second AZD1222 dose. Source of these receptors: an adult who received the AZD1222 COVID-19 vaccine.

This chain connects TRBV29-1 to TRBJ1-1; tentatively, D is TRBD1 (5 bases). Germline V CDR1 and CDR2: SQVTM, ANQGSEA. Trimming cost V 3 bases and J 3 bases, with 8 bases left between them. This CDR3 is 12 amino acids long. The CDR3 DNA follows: TGCAGCGTTGACCGGGGGGACACTGAAGCTTTCTTT. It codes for CSVDRGDTEAFF.

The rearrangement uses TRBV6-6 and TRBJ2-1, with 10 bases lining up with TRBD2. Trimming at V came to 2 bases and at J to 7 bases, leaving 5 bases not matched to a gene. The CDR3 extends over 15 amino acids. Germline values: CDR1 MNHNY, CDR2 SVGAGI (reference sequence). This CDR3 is CASSYQASGRNEQFF. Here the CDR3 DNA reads TGTGCCAGCAGTTACCAGGCTAGCGGGAGAAATGAGCAGTTCTTC.

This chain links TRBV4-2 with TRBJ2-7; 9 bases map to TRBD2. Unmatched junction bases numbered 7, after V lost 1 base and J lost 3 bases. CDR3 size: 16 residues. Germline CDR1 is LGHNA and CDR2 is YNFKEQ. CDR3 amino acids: CASSQAGAGGRYEQYF. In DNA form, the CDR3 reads TGTGCCAGCAGCCAAGCAGGAGCGGGAGGACGCTACGAGCAGTACTTC.

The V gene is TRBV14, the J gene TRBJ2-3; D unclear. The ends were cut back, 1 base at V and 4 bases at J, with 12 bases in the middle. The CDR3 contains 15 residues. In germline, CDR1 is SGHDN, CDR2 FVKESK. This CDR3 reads CASSQGPDLPDTQYF. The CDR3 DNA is TGTGCCAGCAGCCAAGGACCCGATTTGCCAGATACGCAGTATTTT.

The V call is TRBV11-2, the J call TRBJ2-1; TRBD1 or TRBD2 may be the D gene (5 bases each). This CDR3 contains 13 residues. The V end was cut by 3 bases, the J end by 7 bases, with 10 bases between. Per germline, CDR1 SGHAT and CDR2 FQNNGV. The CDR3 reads CASSFGGWNEQFF. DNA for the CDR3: TGTGCCAGCAGCTTTGGGGGTTGGAATGAGCAGTTCTTC.

CDR3 DNA: TGTGCCAGCAGGGGATCGGGGGGCGGTAGTTACGAGCAGTACTTC. This sequence encodes CASRGSGGGSYEQYF. The chain links TRBV27 to TRBJ2-7; possibly TRBD2 for D (7 bases). The germline V gene has CDR1 MNHEY and CDR2 SMNVEV (reference sequence). This CDR3 contains 15 residues. V shed 6 bases and J shed 4 bases, with 19 bases lying between them.

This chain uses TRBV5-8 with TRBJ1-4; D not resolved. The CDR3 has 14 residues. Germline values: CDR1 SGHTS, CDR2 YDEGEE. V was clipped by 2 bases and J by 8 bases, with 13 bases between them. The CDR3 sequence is CASSFGDNREKLFF. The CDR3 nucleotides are TGTGCCAGCAGCTTCGGCGACAATCGGGAAAAACTGTTTTTT.

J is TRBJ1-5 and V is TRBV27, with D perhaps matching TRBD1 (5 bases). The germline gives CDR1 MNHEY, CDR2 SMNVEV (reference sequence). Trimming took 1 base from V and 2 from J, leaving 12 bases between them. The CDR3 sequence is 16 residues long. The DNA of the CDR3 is TGTGCCAGCAGTTTATTCGCGACAGATGGCAATCAGCCCCAGCATTTT. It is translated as CASSLFATDGNQPQHF.

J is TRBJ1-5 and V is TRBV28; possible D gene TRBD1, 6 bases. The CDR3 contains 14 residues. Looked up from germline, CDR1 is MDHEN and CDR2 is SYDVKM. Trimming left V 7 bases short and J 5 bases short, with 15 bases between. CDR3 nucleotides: TGTGCCAGCAATAAAGGGGGTAATTATCAGCCCCAGCATTTT. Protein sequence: CASNKGGNYQPQHF.

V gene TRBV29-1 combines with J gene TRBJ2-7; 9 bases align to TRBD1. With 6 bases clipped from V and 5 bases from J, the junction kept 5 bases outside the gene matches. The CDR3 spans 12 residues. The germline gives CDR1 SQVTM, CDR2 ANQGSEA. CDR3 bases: TGCAGCGTGGATGACAGGGGGGACGAGCAGTACTTC. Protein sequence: CSVDDRGDEQYF.

CDR3 sequence reads: CASSFVYTGELFF. In nucleotides, the CDR3 is TGTGCCAGCAGCTTCGTATACACCGGGGAGCTGTTTTTT. The chain employs TRBV11-3 and TRBJ2-2; D remains ambiguous. Trimming stripped 3 bases from V and 3 bases from J, with 5 bases between. The germline V gene has CDR1 SGHNT and CDR2 YENEEA. CDR3 length: 13 residues.

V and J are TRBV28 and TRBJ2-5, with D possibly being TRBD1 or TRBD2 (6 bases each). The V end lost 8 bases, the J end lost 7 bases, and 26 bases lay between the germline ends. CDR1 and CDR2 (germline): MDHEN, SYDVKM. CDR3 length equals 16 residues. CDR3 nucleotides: TGTGCCAGCCAAGGGACAACCGGGACTCCCGGACGGACCCAGTACTTC. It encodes CASQGTTGTPGRTQYF.

The chain's CDR3 is CASSQERGTASQYF. The CDR3 nucleotides read TGTGCCAGCAGCCAAGAAAGGGGGACAGCGAGTCAGTACTTC. The chain employs TRBV3-1 (or the pseudogene TRBV3-2) and TRBJ2-4; 7 positions match TRBD1. The CDR3 covers 14 residues. The germline CDR1 and CDR2 sequences are LGHDT and YNNKEL (reference sequence). The V and J ends lost 0 bases and 12 bases, in that order; junction bases with no gene match: 8.

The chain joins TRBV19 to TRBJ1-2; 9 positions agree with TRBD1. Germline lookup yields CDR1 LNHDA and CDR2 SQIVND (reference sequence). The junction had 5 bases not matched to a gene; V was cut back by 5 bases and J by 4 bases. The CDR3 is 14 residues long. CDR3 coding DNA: TGTGCCAGTAGTGAACAGGGGGCTGGCTATGGCTACACCTTC. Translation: CASSEQGAGYGYTF.

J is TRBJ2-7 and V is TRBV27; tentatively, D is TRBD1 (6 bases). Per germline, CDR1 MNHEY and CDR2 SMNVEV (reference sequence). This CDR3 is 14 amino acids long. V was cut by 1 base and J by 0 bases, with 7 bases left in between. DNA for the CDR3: TGTGCCAGCAGTTTATGGGACACCTCCTACGAGCAGTACTTC. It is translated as CASSLWDTSYEQYF.

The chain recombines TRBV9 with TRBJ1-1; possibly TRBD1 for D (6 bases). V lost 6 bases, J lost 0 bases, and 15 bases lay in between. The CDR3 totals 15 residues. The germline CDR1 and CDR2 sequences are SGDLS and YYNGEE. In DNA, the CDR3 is TGTGCCAGCAACCTGAGGGGGGCAGTGAACACTGAAGCTTTCTTT. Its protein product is CASNLRGAVNTEAFF. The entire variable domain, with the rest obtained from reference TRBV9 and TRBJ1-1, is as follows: DSGVTQTPKHLITATGQRVTLRCSPRSGDLSVYWYQQSLDQGLQFLIQYYNGEERAKGNILERFSAQQFPDLHSELNLSSLELGDSALYFCASNLRGAVNTEAFFGQGTRLTVV.

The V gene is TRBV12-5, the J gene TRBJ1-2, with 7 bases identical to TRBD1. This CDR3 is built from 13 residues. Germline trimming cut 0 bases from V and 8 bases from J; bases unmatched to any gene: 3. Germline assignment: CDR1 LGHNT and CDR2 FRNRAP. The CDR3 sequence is CASGLVTGSGYTF. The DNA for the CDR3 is TGTGCTAGTGGTTTGGTGACAGGGTCCGGCTACACCTTC.

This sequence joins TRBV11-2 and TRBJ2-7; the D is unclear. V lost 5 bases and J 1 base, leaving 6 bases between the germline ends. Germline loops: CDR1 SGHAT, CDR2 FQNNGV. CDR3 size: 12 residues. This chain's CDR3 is CASSTESYEQYF. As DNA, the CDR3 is TGTGCCAGCAGCACTGAGTCCTACGAGCAGTACTTC. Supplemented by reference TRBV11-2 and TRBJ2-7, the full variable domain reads EAGVAQSPRYKIIEKRQSVAFWCNPISGHATLYWYQQILGQGPKLLIQFQNNGVVDDSQLPKDRFSAERLKGVDSTLKIQPAKLEDSAVYLCASSTESYEQYFGPGTRLTVT.

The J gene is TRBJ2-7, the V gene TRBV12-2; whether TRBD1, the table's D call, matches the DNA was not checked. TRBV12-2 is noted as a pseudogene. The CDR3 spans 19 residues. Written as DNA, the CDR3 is TGTGCAAGTCGACCCAGAATACGGACAGGGGGCGACAGCTCCTACGAGCAGTACTTC. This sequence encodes CASRPRIRTGGDSSYEQYF.

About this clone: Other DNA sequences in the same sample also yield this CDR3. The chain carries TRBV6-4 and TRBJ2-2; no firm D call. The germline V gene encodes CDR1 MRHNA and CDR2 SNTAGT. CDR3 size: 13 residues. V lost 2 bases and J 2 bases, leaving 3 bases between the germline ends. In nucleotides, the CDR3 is TGTGCCAGCAGTGACAGAAACACCGGGGAGCTGTTTTTT. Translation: CASSDRNTGELFF.

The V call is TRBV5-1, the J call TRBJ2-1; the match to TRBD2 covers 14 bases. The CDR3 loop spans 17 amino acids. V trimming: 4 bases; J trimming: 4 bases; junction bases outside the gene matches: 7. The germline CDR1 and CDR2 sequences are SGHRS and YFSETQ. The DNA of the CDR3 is TGCGCCAGCAGCCTCGGGACTAGCGGGGGCCCTTACAATGAGCAGTTCTTC. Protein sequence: CASSLGTSGGPYNEQFF.

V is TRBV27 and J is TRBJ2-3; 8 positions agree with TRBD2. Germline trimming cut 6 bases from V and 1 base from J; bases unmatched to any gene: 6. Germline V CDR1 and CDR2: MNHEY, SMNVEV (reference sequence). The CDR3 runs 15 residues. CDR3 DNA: TGTGCCAGCAGGGCGGGAGGCCCCCGCACAGATACGCAGTATTTT. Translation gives CASRAGGPRTDTQYF.

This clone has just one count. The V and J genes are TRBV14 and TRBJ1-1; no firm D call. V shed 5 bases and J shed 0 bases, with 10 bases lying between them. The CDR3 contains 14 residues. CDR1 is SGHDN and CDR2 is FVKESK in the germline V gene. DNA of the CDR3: TGTGCCAGCAGCAAAGCACTCATGAACACTGAAGCTTTCTTT. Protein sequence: CASSKALMNTEAFF.

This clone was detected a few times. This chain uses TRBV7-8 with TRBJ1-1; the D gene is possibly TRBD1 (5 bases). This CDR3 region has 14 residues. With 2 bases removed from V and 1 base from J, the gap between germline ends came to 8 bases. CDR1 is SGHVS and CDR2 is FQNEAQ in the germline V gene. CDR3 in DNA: TGTGCCAGCAGCTTATCCGGACAGAACACTGAAGCTTTCTTT. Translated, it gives CASSLSGQNTEAFF. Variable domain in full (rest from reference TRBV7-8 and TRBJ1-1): GAGVSQSPRYKVAKRGQDVALRCDPISGHVSLFWYQQALGQGPEFLTYFQNEAQLDKSGLPSDRFFAERPEGSVSTLKIQRTQQEDSAVYLCASSLSGQNTEAFFGQGTRLTVV.

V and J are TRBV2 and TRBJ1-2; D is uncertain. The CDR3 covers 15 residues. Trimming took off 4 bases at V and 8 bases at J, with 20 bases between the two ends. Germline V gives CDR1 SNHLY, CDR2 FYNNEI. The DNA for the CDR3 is TGTGCCAGCAGTGCCCCGACGACACCTTCTGTCGGCTACACCTTC. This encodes CASSAPTTPSVGYTF. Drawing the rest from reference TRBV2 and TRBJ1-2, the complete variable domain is EPEVTQTPSHQVTQMGQEVILRCVPISNHLYFYWYRQILGQKVEFLVSFYNNEISEKSEIFDDQFSVERPDGSNFTLKIRSTKLEDSAMYFCASSAPTTPSVGYTFGSGTRLTVV.

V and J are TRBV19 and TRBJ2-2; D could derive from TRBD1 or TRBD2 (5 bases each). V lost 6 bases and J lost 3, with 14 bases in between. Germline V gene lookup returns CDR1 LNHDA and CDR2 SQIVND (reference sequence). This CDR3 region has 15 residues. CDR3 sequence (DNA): TGTGCCAGTAGCCGCAGGGACCTCTACACCGGGGAGCTGTTTTTT. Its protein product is CASSRRDLYTGELFF. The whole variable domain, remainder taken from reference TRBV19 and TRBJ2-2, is DGGITQSPKYLFRKEGQNVTLSCEQNLNHDAMYWYRQDPGQGLRLIYYSQIVNDFQKGDIAEGYSVSREKKESFPLTVTSAQKNPTAFYLCASSRRDLYTGELFFGEGSRLTVL.